This TCR beta chain was captured by sequencing in a study of response to subunit inactivated influenza vaccine. TCRdb ran MiXCR on the RT-PCR reads and lists one entry per CDR3 protein. The sample records 750,000 to 850,000 distinct CDR3 sequences, about 18% being singletons. V gave up 1 base and J gave up 1 base, with 10 bases separating them. In germline, CDR1 is SGHRS, CDR2 YFSETQ. The CDR3 has 15 amino acids. The rearrangement joins TRBV5-1 to TRBJ2-3, with D possibly being TRBD1 (5 bases). The source of this sequence is a man in his fifties who received an inactivated influenza vaccine. Sequences were derived from PBMCs from blood, sampled roughly 5 days after vaccination. CDR3 in DNA: TGCGCCAGCAGCTTGATGGAAGGGGGCACAGATACGCAGTATTTT. Protein: CASSLMEGGTDTQYF. Full variable domain (outside the CDR3, taken from reference TRBV5-1 and TRBJ2-3): KAGVTQTPRYLIKTRGQQVTLSCSPISGHRSVSWYQQTPGQGLQFLFEYFSETQRNKGNFPGRFSGRQFSNSRSEMNVSTLELGDSALYLCASSLMEGGTDTQYFGPGTRLTVL.